The clone carrying this T cell receptor beta chain occurred a few times. Its antigen is undetermined. The PCR made use of 60 Vbeta and 13 Jbeta primers. This table comes from immunoSEQ multiplex PCR, and its TCRdb copy is limited to in-frame clones, with some not included. The sample yields some 100,000 clones, 70% to 80% seen once. The data were taken from a study of cytomegalovirus exposure and HLA in healthy donors. Study-wide results and limits: The later analysis indicated that the majority of CMV-associated TCR beta chains appeared HLA-restricted.

From germline, CDR1 is SGHAT and CDR2 FQNNGV. V dropped 5 bases and J dropped 11 bases, with 22 bases sitting between them. CDR3 length: 15 residues. The source of this sequence is a human donor in good health. Sequences were obtained from PBMCs. The gene calls are TRBV11-2 and TRBJ2-1; no clear D gene. CDR3 nucleotides: TGTGCCAGCAGCCGCTTATCCGATAACGCAGGTAAGCAGTTCTTC. Its protein is CASSRLSDNAGKQFF.